This T cell receptor (beta chain) is from a study of cytomegalovirus exposure and HLA in healthy donors. The PCR used 60 Vbeta and 13 Jbeta primers. Clones were read by immunoSEQ multiplex PCR, and TCRdb kept only the in-frame ones, dropping some. The profile shows some 100,000 clones, about 75% of them singletons. Overall study results and limits: Analysis was carried out at a later point, and it linked a missense DCLRE1C variant to TCR beta V- and J-gene trimming. Reportedly, HLA-A and HLA-B alleles of most subjects were accurately predicted from TCR beta.

Trimming took off 6 bases at V and 0 bases at J, with 12 bases between the two ends. The CDR3 runs 15 residues. Germline V lookup: CDR1 MNHEY, CDR2 SVGAGI. This clone has more than one count but fewer than ten. Antigen: not known. Sequencing was performed on PBMCs. This sequence joins TRBV6-5 and TRBJ2-1; D ambiguous. This TCR was recovered from a woman in her late teens or twenties in good health and CMV-seropositive. CDR3 sequence: CASSWAADSYNEQFF. In DNA, the CDR3 is TGTGCCAGCAGCTGGGCCGCAGACTCCTACAATGAGCAGTTCTTC.